Below are 14 T cell receptor beta chains sequenced from a single sample in a study of T-cell reconstitution after alpha-beta-depleted transplantation in children. Unique molecular identifiers were incorporated during preparation of the TCRbeta library. MiXCR, run by TCRdb on the PCR reads, gives a single entry per CDR3 protein. The sample yields 490,000 or so distinct CDR3 sequences, around 13% seen once. The specimen was PBMCs from the stem cell graft donor, collected from the stem cell graft. The source is a human donor who donated a stem cell graft to a child with combined immunodeficiency.

V and J are TRBV12-3 or TRBV12-4 and TRBJ2-1; perhaps TRBD1 as D (5 bases). This CDR3 contains 14 residues. Between the trimmed V and J ends, which lost 1 base and 4 bases, there was a span of 8 bases. CDR3 nucleotides: TGTGCCAGCAGTTTAGAGGGGCCGTACAATGAGCAGTTCTTC. Translated, it gives CASSLEGPYNEQFF.

The table lists this clonotype with many counts. DNA for the CDR3: TGTGCCAGCAGTTATTTATCCAGTCTCTACGAGCAGTACTTC. This encodes CASSYLSSLYEQYF. The chain joins TRBV6-5 to TRBJ2-7; D unresolved. V was cut by 3 bases and J by 3 bases, with 12 bases left in between. The CDR3 loop spans 14 amino acids. From germline, CDR1 is MNHEY and CDR2 SVGAGI.

This clonotype was counted between two and nine times. The chain carries TRBV6-1 and TRBJ1-4; tentatively, D is TRBD1 (5 bases). Germline V gives CDR1 MNHNS, CDR2 SASEGT. Trimming cost V 4 bases and J 6 bases, with 15 bases left between them. This CDR3 has 15 residues. The CDR3 sequence: CASSGFGGEDEKLFF. DNA for the CDR3: TGTGCCAGCAGTGGGTTTGGGGGTGAGGATGAAAAACTGTTTTTT.

The CDR3 region is CASSLVGSHSGANVLTF. The DNA of the CDR3 is TGTGCCAGCAGCTTAGTGGGGTCCCACTCTGGGGCCAACGTCCTGACTTTC. This chain uses TRBV7-2 with TRBJ2-6, with D hard to call. CDR1 SGHTA and CDR2 FQGNSA come from the germline V gene. V shed 1 base and J shed 0 bases, with 10 bases lying between them. The length of the CDR3 is 17 residues.

This clonotype was seen only a few times. This chain uses TRBV12-3 or TRBV12-4 with TRBJ1-1; 7 nucleotides line up with TRBD1. V dropped 5 bases and J dropped 3; count of bases not matched to a gene: 6. The CDR3 extends over 14 amino acids. This CDR3 is CASSPTGIHTEAFF. In nucleotides, the CDR3 is TGTGCCAGCAGTCCGACAGGGATTCACACTGAAGCTTTCTTT.

The sample holds a few counts of this clonotype. The chain is built from TRBV20-1 and TRBJ1-2; D not resolved. Trimming pared 3 bases from V and 4 bases from J, leaving 9 bases between. The CDR3 has 12 residues. The germline gives CDR1 DFQATT, CDR2 SNEGSKA (reference sequence). Here the CDR3 DNA reads TGCAGTGCTAGCTTTGACCCCTATGGCTACACCTTC. Translating gives CSASFDPYGYTF.

The CDR3 DNA reads as TGTGCCAGCAGCGCAGAAGGAAGTCCTAGTTATGGCTACACCTTC. As protein: CASSAEGSPSYGYTF. V gene TRBV6-5 combines with J gene TRBJ1-2; D is undetermined. Germline values: CDR1 MNHEY, CDR2 SVGAGI. V was pared by 6 bases and J by 5 bases, with 19 bases between. The CDR3 runs 15 residues.

V usage is TRBV20-1 and J usage is TRBJ1-2, with TRBD1 matching 12 bases. The CDR3 runs 16 residues. Germline loops: CDR1 DFQATT, CDR2 SNEGSKA (reference sequence). The V and J ends lost 5 bases and 6 bases, in that order; junction bases with no gene match: 13. The CDR3 sequence: CSARPGTGGGVDGYTF. The CDR3 bases are TGCAGTGCTCGTCCCGGGACAGGGGGCGGAGTAGATGGCTACACCTTC.

The V gene is TRBV6-5, the J gene TRBJ1-4; 10 bases are shared with TRBD1. V trimming: 0 bases; J trimming: 7 bases; junction bases outside the gene matches: 5. The germline V gene has CDR1 MNHEY and CDR2 SVGAGI. This CDR3 has 16 residues. DNA of the CDR3: TGTGCCAGCAGTTACTCCAGACAGGGGGCCTTTGAAAAACTGTTTTTT. This translates into CASSYSRQGAFEKLFF.

This chain uses TRBV6-1 with TRBJ2-1; D call uncertain. The CDR3 totals 14 residues. Germline-derived CDR1 and CDR2 are MNHNS and SASEGT. V was cut by 4 bases and J by 4 bases, with 11 bases left in between. CDR3 DNA sequence: TGTGCCAGCAGTGCAAACGGACCGTACAATGAGCAGTTCTTC. As protein: CASSANGPYNEQFF.

In this sample, this clonotype turned up a few times. The V and J genes are TRBV7-2 and TRBJ2-2; 12 bases map to TRBD2. Germline V gives CDR1 SGHTA, CDR2 FQGNSA. CDR3 length equals 17 residues. Trimming cost V 5 bases and J 7 bases; bases outside gene matches: 11. CDR3 amino acids: CASSPSSGGAVYGELFF. CDR3 bases: TGTGCCAGCAGCCCGTCTAGCGGGGGGGCCGTTTACGGGGAGCTGTTTTTT.

CDR3 region: CASSPGLGHNEQFF. The CDR3 DNA reads TGTGCCAGCAGCCCGGGACTAGGGCACAATGAGCAGTTCTTC. The chain recombines TRBV4-2 with TRBJ2-1, with 8 bases matching TRBD2. Germline trimming cut 4 bases from V and 5 bases from J; bases unmatched to any gene: 4. CDR3 length: 14 amino acids. Per germline, CDR1 LGHNA and CDR2 YNFKEQ.

This clonotype has only a few counts. This rearrangement joins TRBV9 to TRBJ2-7, with D uncertain. Trimming pared 0 bases from V and 1 base from J, leaving 8 bases between. The CDR3 extends over 14 amino acids. CDR1 SGDLS and CDR2 YYNGEE come from the germline V gene. This chain's CDR3 is CASSVGPRSYEQYF. CDR3 DNA: TGTGCCAGCAGCGTAGGTCCTAGGTCCTACGAGCAGTACTTC.

J is TRBJ2-1 and V is TRBV12-3 or TRBV12-4; D assignment may be TRBD1 or TRBD2 (6 bases each). This CDR3 region has 15 residues. Trimming pared 7 bases from V and 0 bases from J, leaving 13 bases between. This chain's CDR3 is CASTSRGPSYNEQFF. The CDR3 bases are TGTGCCAGCACCAGCCGGGGGCCCTCCTACAATGAGCAGTTCTTC.